This TCR beta chain was sequenced in a study of T cells after yellow fever vaccination. The sample holds many counts of this clonotype. Each CDR3 protein gets one entry after TCRdb re-called the 5' RACE reads with MiXCR. The table lists roughly 240,000 distinct CDR3 sequences, roughly 6.8% of them singletons. V was clipped by 4 bases and J by 5 bases; unmatched bases: 6. This CDR3 comprises 15 residues. Germline V gene lookup returns CDR1 SGHRS and CDR2 YFSETQ. This clonotype was obtained from a man aged 25 to 40 who received the YFV17D yellow fever vaccine. The sequencing here drew on CD4+ T cells sorted from PBMCs, taken on the day of the yellow fever booster vaccination. The chain recombines TRBV5-1 with TRBJ2-2, with 9 bases that match TRBD2. The CDR3 region is CASSGGLAETGELFF. For the CDR3, the DNA is TGCGCCAGCAGCGGGGGACTAGCAGAGACCGGGGAGCTGTTTTTT. Full variable domain (rest looked up from reference TRBV5-1 and TRBJ2-2): KAGVTQTPRYLIKTRGQQVTLSCSPISGHRSVSWYQQTPGQGLQFLFEYFSETQRNKGNFPGRFSGRQFSNSRSEMNVSTLELGDSALYLCASSGGLAETGELFFGEGSRLTVL.